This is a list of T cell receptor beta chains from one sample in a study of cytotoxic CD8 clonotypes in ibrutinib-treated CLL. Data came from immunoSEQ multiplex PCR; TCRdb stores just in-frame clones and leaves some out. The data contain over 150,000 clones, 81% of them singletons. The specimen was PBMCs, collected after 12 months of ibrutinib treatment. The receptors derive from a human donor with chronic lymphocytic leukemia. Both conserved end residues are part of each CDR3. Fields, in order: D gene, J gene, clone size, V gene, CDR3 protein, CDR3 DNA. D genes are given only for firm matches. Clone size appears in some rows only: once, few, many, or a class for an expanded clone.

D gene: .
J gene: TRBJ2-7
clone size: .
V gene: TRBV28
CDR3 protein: CASYNYAYEQYF
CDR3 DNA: TGTGCCAGCTACAACTACGCCTACGAGCAGTACTTC

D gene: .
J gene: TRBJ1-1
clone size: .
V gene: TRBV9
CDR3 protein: CASTVGGGKPEAFF
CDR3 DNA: TGTGCCAGCACCGTGGGGGGGGGAAAGCCTGAAGCTTTCTTT

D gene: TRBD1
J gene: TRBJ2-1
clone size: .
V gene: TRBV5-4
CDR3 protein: CASSTIYRGNEQFF
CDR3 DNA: TGTGCCAGCAGCACCATATACAGGGGAAATGAGCAGTTCTTC

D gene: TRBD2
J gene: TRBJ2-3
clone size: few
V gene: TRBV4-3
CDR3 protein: CASSPTSRHTDTQYF
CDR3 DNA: TGCGCCAGCAGCCCGACTAGCCGGCACACAGATACGCAGTATTTT

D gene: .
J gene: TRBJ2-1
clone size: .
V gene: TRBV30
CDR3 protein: CAWSQSGYEQFF
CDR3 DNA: TGTGCCTGGAGCCAAAGTGGGTATGAGCAGTTCTTC

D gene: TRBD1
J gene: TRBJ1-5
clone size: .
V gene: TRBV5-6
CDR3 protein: CASSEYRDSYQPQHF
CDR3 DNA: TGTGCCAGCAGTGAATACCGGGACAGTTATCAGCCCCAGCATTTT

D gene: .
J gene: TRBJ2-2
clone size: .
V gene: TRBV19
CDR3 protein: CASHPGASGNTGELFF
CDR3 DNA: TGTGCCAGCCATCCGGGGGCCTCGGGGAACACCGGGGAGCTGTTTTTT

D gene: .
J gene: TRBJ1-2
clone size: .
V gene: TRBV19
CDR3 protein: CASSMRTGDDGYTF
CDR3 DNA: TGTGCCAGTAGTATGAGGACCGGGGATGATGGCTACACCTTC

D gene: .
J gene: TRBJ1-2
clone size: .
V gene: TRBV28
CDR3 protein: CASSPAGRGGGTNYGYTF
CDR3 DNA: TGTGCCAGCAGTCCAGCGGGCCGCGGAGGGGGGACTAACTATGGCTACACCTTC

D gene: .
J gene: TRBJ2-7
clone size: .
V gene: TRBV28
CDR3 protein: CASSTNYEQYF
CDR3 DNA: TGTGCCAGCAGTACCAATTACGAGCAGTACTTC

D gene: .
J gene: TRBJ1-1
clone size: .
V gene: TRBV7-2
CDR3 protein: CASSLVPLGTEAFF
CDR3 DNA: TGTGCCAGCAGCTTAGTTCCCTTAGGGACTGAAGCTTTCTTT

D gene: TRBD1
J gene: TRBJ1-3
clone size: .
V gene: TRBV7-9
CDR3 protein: CASIRDRGGTIYF
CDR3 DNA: TGTGCCAGCATCAGGGACAGGGGAGGCACCATATATTTT

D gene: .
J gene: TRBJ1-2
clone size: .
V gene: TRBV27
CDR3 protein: CASSSRRTGYTF
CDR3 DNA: TGTGCCAGCAGTTCCAGGCGGACTGGCTACACCTTC

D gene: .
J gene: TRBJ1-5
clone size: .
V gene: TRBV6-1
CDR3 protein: CASSEFRTGNQPQHF
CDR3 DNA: TGTGCCAGCAGTGAATTTAGAACAGGTAATCAGCCCCAGCATTTT

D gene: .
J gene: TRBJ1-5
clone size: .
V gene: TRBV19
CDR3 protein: CASTSQVGGNQPQHF
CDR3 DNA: TGTGCCAGTACCTCCCAAGTTGGGGGGAATCAGCCCCAGCATTTT

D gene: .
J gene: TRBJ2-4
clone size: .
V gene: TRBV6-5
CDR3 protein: CASSYQQLLAKNIQYF
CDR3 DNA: TGTGCCAGCAGTTACCAGCAGCTCTTAGCCAAAAACATTCAGTACTTC

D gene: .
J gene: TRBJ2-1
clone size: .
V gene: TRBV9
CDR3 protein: CASSVLGTYNEQFF
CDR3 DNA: TGTGCCAGCAGCGTATTAGGCACTTACAATGAGCAGTTCTTC